What follows is one T cell receptor (beta chain) and its context. This record belongs to a study of blood T cell repertoires in COVID-19. At the level of the study: From T cells, B-cell-depleted T cells, or PBMCs came the material, which was cDNA or gDNA.

Authors' methods: Using reference gene primer amplification, nucleated cell counts were estimated. Generated by immunoSEQ multiplex PCR, the TCRdb table keeps only in-frame clones and is missing some. The D gene and trimming were derived from the DNA, and the V and J assignments and clone size from that table. The sample contains under 150,000 clones, 75% to 85% of which appear only once. Germline V CDR1 and CDR2: MNHEY, SVGAGI. This CDR3 is 14 amino acids long. V gave up 6 bases and J gave up 6 bases, with 17 bases separating them. The TCR originated in a human donor with acute or convalescent COVID-19. The donor label of this sample is uncertain. J is TRBJ1-2 and V is TRBV6-5; D gene unclear. The specimen was peripheral blood. The CDR3 is CASSPDDPRDGYTF. The CDR3 DNA follows: TGTGCCAGCAGCCCCGACGACCCGCGGGATGGCTACACCTTC.